This T cell receptor beta chain was sequenced for a study of spatial heterogeneity in lung cancer. Study-level background: Samples were donated by 72 untreated early-stage non-small cell lung cancer patients. Available follow-up PBMC samples were sequenced, at a median of approximately two years post-resection.

Study outcomes and limitations: At tumor resection, ubiquitous expanded TCRs were detected in blood more often than later.

This clonotype has only a few counts. Its target is unknown. Carried by each TCR cDNA molecule was a unique molecular identifier. TCRdb reanalysed the 5' RACE reads using MiXCR and keeps one entry per CDR3 protein. The sample includes around 110,000 distinct CDR3 sequences, less than 15% seen only once; the top ten take approximately 15%. Time point noted: blood at routine non-recurrence follow-up after resection. Whole RNA, isolated from tumor, nontumor lung or frozen PBMC, was sequenced without prior sorting. With 0 bases removed from V and 5 bases from J, the gap between germline ends came to 13 bases. This CDR3 is built from 15 residues. Germline V gives CDR1 SGHVS, CDR2 FQNEAQ.

The J gene is TRBJ2-5, the V gene TRBV7-8, with D possibly being TRBD1 (5 bases). The clonotype comes from a male donor with early-stage non-small cell lung cancer. The sample was PBMCs, taken at follow-up. The CDR3 here is CASSLAGVRVETQYF. DNA for the CDR3: TGTGCCAGCAGCTTAGCAGGGGTCCGGGTGGAGACCCAGTACTTC.